The TCR beta chain under discussion was sequenced for a study of OX40 agonist ivuxolimab in advanced cancers. The wider study: Ivuxolimab was administered intravenously to patients at 0.01 to 10 mg/kg every 2 weeks. Three partial responders included one hepatocellular carcinoma patient and two cutaneous melanoma patients. Study-level points and caveats: More expanded clones were found, on average, in CD8+ than in CD4+ T cells.

This clone was detected a few times. Its target is unknown. Other DNA sequences within the sample encode an identical CDR3. At baseline, cycle 4 day 1, and cycle 7 day 1, blood was sampled. CDR1 is MNHEY, CDR2 SMNVEV, per germline (reference sequence). There are 16 residues in the CDR3. V lost 6 bases, J lost 0 bases, and 6 bases stayed unmatched. Here immunoSEQ multiplex PCR was the method, and the copy in TCRdb shows in-frame clones only, minus some. The sample consists of tens of thousands of clones, roughly 86% of them appearing once. The rearrangement links TRBV27 to TRBJ1-2; 11 positions agree with TRBD1. The clonotype was recovered from an adult with an advanced solid tumor such as melanoma, head and neck, liver or kidney cancer. The input for sequencing was CD4+ or CD8+ T cells sorted from blood, taken in a trial of the OX40 agonist ivuxolimab. The CDR3 DNA reads as TGTGCCAGCAGGACCCCGGACAGGGGGCCTAACTATGGCTACACCTTC. Translating gives CASRTPDRGPNYGYTF.